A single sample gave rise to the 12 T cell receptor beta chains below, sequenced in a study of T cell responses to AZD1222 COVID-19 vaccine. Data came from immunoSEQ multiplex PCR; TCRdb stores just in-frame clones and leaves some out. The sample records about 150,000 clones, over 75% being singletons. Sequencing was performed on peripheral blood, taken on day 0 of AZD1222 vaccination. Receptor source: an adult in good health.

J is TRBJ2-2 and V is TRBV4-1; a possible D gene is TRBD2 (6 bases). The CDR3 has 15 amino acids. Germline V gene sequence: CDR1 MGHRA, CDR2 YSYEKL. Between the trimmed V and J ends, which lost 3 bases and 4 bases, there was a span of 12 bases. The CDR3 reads CASSQSGLPTGELFF. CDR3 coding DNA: TGCGCCAGCAGCCAGTCGGGACTCCCCACCGGGGAGCTGTTTTTT.

The CDR3 protein is CASSLLADYYNEQFF. The CDR3 region has the DNA TGTGCCAGCAGTCTTTTAGCGGACTACTACAATGAGCAGTTCTTC. The chain combines TRBV7-9 with TRBJ2-1; a weak D match, TRBD2 (6 bases). Trimming removed 6 bases from V and 3 bases from J, with 15 bases in between. CDR3 length: 15 residues. Germline V gene sequence: CDR1 SEHNR, CDR2 FQNEAQ (reference sequence).

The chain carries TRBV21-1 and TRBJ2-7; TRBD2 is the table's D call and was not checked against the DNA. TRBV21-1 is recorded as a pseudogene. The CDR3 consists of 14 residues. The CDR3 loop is CASSERLVTYEQYF. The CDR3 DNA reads TGTGCCAGCAGCGAAAGACTGGTAACCTACGAGCAGTACTTC.

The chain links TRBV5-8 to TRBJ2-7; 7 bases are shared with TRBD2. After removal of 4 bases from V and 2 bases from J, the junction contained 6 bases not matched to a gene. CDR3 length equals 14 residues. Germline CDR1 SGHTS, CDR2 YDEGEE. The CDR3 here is CASSDGLVPYEQYF. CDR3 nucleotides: TGTGCCAGCAGCGACGGACTAGTTCCCTACGAGCAGTACTTC. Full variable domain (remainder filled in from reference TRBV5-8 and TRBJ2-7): EAGVTQSPTHLIKTRGQQATLRCSPISGHTSVYWYQQALGLGLQFLLWYDEGEERNRGNFPPRFSGRQFPNYSSELNVNALELEDSALYLCASSDGLVPYEQYFGPGTRLTVT.

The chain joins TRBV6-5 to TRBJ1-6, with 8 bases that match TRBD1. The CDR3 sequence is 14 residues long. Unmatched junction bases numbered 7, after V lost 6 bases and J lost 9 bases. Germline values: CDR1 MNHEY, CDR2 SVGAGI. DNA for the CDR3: TGTGCCAGCAGGCCCGGGACAGGTCCTTCACCCCTCCACTTT. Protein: CASRPGTGPSPLHF.

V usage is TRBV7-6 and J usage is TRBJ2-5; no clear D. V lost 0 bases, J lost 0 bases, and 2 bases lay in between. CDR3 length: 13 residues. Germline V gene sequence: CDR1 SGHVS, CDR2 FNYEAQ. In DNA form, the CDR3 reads TGTGCCAGCAGCTTAGCGTACCAAGAGACCCAGTACTTC. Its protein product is CASSLAYQETQYF.

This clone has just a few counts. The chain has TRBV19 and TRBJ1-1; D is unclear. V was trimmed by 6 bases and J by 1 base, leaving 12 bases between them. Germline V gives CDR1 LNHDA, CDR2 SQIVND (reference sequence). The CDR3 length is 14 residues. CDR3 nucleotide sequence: TGTGCCAGTAGCACAGCTGATCAGAACACTGAAGCTTTCTTT. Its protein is CASSTADQNTEAFF.

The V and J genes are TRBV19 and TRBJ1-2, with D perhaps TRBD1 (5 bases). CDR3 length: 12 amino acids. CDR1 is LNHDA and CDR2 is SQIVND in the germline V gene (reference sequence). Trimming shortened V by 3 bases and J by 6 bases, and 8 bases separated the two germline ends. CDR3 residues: CASSMRGDGYTF. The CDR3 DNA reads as TGTGCCAGTAGTATGCGGGGGGATGGCTACACCTTC.

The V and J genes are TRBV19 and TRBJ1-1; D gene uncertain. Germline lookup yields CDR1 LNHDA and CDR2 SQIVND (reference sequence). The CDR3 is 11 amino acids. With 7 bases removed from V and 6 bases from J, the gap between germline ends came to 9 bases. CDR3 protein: CASTEGAEAFF. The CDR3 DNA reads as TGTGCCAGTACCGAGGGCGCTGAAGCTTTCTTT.

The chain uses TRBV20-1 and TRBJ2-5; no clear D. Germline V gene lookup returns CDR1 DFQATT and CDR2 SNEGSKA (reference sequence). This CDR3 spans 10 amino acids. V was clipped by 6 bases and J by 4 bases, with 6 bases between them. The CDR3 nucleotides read TGCAGTGCAGACCGAGAGACCCAGTACTTC. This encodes CSADRETQYF.

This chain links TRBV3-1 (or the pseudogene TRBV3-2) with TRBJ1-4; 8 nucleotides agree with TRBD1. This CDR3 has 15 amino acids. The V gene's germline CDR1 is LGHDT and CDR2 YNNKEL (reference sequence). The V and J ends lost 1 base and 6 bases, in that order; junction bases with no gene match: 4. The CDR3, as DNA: TGTGCCAGCAGCCAAGGCGAGACAGGGGATGAAAAACTGTTTTTT. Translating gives CASSQGETGDEKLFF.

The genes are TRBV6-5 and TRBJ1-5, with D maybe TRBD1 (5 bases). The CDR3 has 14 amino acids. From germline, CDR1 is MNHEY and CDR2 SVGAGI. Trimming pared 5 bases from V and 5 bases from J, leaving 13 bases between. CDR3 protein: CASSHRDRHQPQHF. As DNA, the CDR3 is TGTGCCAGCAGTCACCGGGACCGACATCAGCCCCAGCATTTT.